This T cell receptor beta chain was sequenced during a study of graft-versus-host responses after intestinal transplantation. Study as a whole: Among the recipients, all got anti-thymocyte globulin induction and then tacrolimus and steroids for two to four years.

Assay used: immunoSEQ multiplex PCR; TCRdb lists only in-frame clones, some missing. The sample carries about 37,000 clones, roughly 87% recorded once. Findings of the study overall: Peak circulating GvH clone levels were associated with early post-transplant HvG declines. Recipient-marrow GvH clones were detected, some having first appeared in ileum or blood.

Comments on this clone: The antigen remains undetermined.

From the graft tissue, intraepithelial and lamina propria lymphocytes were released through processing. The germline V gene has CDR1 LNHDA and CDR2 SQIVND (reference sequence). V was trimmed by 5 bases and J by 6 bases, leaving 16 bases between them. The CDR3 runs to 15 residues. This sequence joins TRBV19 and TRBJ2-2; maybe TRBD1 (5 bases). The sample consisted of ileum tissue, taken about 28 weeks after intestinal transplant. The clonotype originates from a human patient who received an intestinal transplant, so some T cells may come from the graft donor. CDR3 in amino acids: CASSALQDKAGELFF. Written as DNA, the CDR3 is TGTGCCAGTAGTGCCTTACAGGACAAGGCCGGGGAGCTGTTTTTT. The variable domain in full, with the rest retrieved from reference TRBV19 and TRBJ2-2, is DGGITQSPKYLFRKEGQNVTLSCEQNLNHDAMYWYRQDPGQGLRLIYYSQIVNDFQKGDIAEGYSVSREKKESFPLTVTSAQKNPTAFYLCASSALQDKAGELFFGEGSRLTVL.